This T cell receptor (beta chain) was observed in a study of T cells in Graves' hyperthyroidism and ophthalmopathy. The study, taken as a whole, reports: Blood also showed most of the thyroid clonotypes that were expanded above 0.001.

Notes on this clonotype: As yet, its antigen is unknown. Mismatch with germline at one junction end may stem from a read error.

The germline CDR1 and CDR2 sequences are DFQATT and SNEGSKA (reference sequence). The CDR3 contains 16 residues. The source material, RNA transcripts, was used to amplify TCR beta CDR3 regions. The primer set for the first-round RT-PCR of the TCR CDR3 was HTBI. Using its own MiXCR run on the multiplex PCR reads, TCRdb lists one record per CDR3 protein. The sample holds about 380,000 distinct CDR3 sequences, approximately 15% seen once. Patients aged 18 to 65 with hyperthyroidism were newly diagnosed, with duration under 2 months. V usage is TRBV20-1 and J usage is TRBJ2-2, with 8 bases identical to TRBD1. Material for sequencing was blood. The receptor comes from a man aged 25 to 45 with Graves' hyperthyroidism that later progressed to Graves' ophthalmopathy. CDR3 sequence (DNA): TGCAGTGCTAGAGATTATCGACAGGGGAACACCGGGGAGCCGTTTTTT. It is translated as CSARDYRQGNTGEPFF.